Detailed here is one TCR beta chain. The sample originates from a study of OX40 agonist ivuxolimab in advanced cancers. TCRdb's table, derived via immunoSEQ multiplex PCR, lists solely in-frame clones and lacks some. The data contain 20,000 to 25,000 clones, around 77% of them seen just once; the ten biggest clones take up 16%. The source was CD4+ or CD8+ T cells sorted from blood, collected in a trial of the OX40 agonist ivuxolimab. The sequence was obtained from an adult with an advanced solid tumor such as melanoma, head and neck, liver or kidney cancer.

In nucleotides, the CDR3 is TGTGCCAGCAGCTCCGGACAGGGTAGACGGTGGGATGAGCAGTTCTTC. It codes for CASSSGQGRRWDEQFF. This sequence joins TRBV5-8 and TRBJ2-1, with 8 bases lining up with TRBD1. This CDR3 is 16 amino acids long. Germline lookup yields CDR1 SGHTS and CDR2 YDEGEE. V shed 3 bases and J 8 bases; nucleotides not matched to a gene: 13.